The rows below give T cell receptor beta chains drawn from one sample of a study of T cell responses to AZD1222 COVID-19 vaccine. This table comes from immunoSEQ multiplex PCR, and its TCRdb copy is limited to in-frame clones, with some not included. The sample records 100,000 to 150,000 clones, less than 95% being singletons. The sample consisted of peripheral blood, taken on day 0 of AZD1222 vaccination. These receptors all come from an adult in good health. Both conserved end residues are part of each CDR3. Each record gives: J gene, V gene, clone size, D gene, CDR3 protein, CDR3 DNA. A D gene is named only where the DNA matches it firmly. Clone size is stated in some rows and not others, as once, few, many or a class when expanded.

J gene: TRBJ2-3; V gene: TRBV28; clone size: NA; D gene: TRBD2; CDR3 protein: CASSFPVAGGLMGTDTQYF; CDR3 DNA: TGTGCCAGCAGTTTCCCCGTAGCGGGAGGGTTAATGGGCACAGATACGCAGTATTTT
J gene: TRBJ2-5; V gene: TRBV9; clone size: once; D gene: TRBD2; CDR3 protein: CASSVGDYGRSQYF; CDR3 DNA: TGTGCCAGCAGCGTAGGTGACTACGGGAGGTCCCAGTACTTC
J gene: TRBJ1-1; V gene: TRBV28; clone size: few; D gene: TRBD1; CDR3 protein: CASSSGQGGTEAFF; CDR3 DNA: TGTGCCAGCAGCTCCGGACAGGGCGGAACTGAAGCTTTCTTT
J gene: TRBJ2-1; V gene: TRBV9; clone size: once; D gene: TRBD2; CDR3 protein: CASSVGLAKAYNEQFF; CDR3 DNA: TGTGCCAGCAGCGTAGGACTAGCGAAAGCCTACAATGAGCAGTTCTTC
J gene: TRBJ1-2; V gene: TRBV6-5; clone size: NA; D gene: NA; CDR3 protein: CASSYSVSGVGYGYTF; CDR3 DNA: TGTGCCAGCAGTTATTCGGTTTCAGGGGTCGGATATGGCTACACCTTC
J gene: TRBJ1-3; V gene: TRBV7-9; clone size: NA; D gene: NA; CDR3 protein: CASSLWDSRSGNTIYF; CDR3 DNA: TGTGCCAGCAGCTTATGGGACTCACGCTCTGGAAACACCATATATTTT
J gene: TRBJ1-1; V gene: TRBV7-9; clone size: NA; D gene: TRBD1; CDR3 protein: CASSTDRQDTEAFF; CDR3 DNA: TGTGCCAGCAGCACGGACAGGCAAGACACTGAAGCTTTCTTT
J gene: TRBJ2-7; V gene: TRBV9; clone size: NA; D gene: NA; CDR3 protein: CASSVAGGEVYEQYF; CDR3 DNA: TGTGCCAGCAGCGTAGCTGGGGGAGAGGTCTACGAGCAGTACTTC
J gene: TRBJ2-1; V gene: TRBV24-1; clone size: NA; D gene: NA; CDR3 protein: CATSDGASGSNEQFF; CDR3 DNA: TGTGCCACCAGTGATGGGGCCAGCGGATCGAATGAGCAGTTCTTC
J gene: TRBJ1-1; V gene: TRBV10-2; clone size: NA; D gene: NA; CDR3 protein: CASTEGMTEAFF; CDR3 DNA: TGCGCCAGCACCGAAGGGATGACTGAAGCTTTCTTT
J gene: TRBJ2-5; V gene: TRBV9; clone size: NA; D gene: NA; CDR3 protein: CASSSGRSGETQYF; CDR3 DNA: TGTGCCAGCAGCTCAGGACGGAGCGGGGAGACCCAGTACTTC